The rows below give T cell receptor beta chains drawn from one sample of a study of blood T cell repertoires in COVID-19. Clones were read by immunoSEQ multiplex PCR, and TCRdb kept only the in-frame ones, dropping some. The sample has over 200,000 clones, about 90% seen once. The sequenced sample consisted of PBMCs or T cells enriched from blood (not recorded which). The receptors stem from a woman aged 45-65 years in a cohort exposed to, infected with or recovered from COVID-19 (not recorded which). Each CDR3 is given with its conserved first and last residue. Clone size is stated in some rows and not others, as once, few, many or a class when expanded.

v_call: TRBV9
clone_size: -
j_call: TRBJ1-2
cdr3_aa: CASSVEARGDGYGYTF

v_call: TRBV18
clone_size: few
j_call: TRBJ2-7
cdr3_aa: CASSPTVDYEQYF

v_call: TRBV5-6
clone_size: -
j_call: TRBJ2-5
cdr3_aa: CASSVGLRQETQYF

v_call: TRBV18
clone_size: -
j_call: TRBJ1-3
cdr3_aa: CASSPGGAGNTIYF

v_call: TRBV10-3
clone_size: -
j_call: TRBJ2-2
cdr3_aa: CAIRETRAGELFF

v_call: TRBV4-2
clone_size: few
j_call: TRBJ2-3
cdr3_aa: CASSLTSGGGTDTQYF

v_call: TRBV20-1
clone_size: -
j_call: TRBJ1-1
cdr3_aa: CSARGQLDEWF

v_call: TRBV4-2
clone_size: -
j_call: TRBJ2-7
cdr3_aa: CASSQPGEHEQYF

v_call: TRBV5-1
clone_size: once
j_call: TRBJ2-7
cdr3_aa: CASSLGQGGFDSYEQYF

v_call: TRBV7-3
clone_size: -
j_call: TRBJ1-1
cdr3_aa: CASSATGGRVKAFF

v_call: TRBV7-9
clone_size: -
j_call: TRBJ1-1
cdr3_aa: CASSPILGGGAEAFF

v_call: TRBV10-1
clone_size: -
j_call: TRBJ2-1
cdr3_aa: CASSGLAEYNEQFF

v_call: TRBV9
clone_size: -
j_call: TRBJ2-3
cdr3_aa: CASGLGTSAPDTQYF

v_call: TRBV29-1
clone_size: -
j_call: TRBJ2-7
cdr3_aa: CSDFRDSEPLYEQYF

v_call: TRBV7-6
clone_size: -
j_call: TRBJ1-4
cdr3_aa: CASSLSGQGGEKLFF

v_call: TRBV6-1
clone_size: -
j_call: TRBJ1-5
cdr3_aa: CASSETGGSFSPQHF

v_call: TRBV4-1
clone_size: -
j_call: TRBJ2-7
cdr3_aa: CASSHILRDRDYEQYF

v_call: TRBV28
clone_size: few
j_call: TRBJ1-2
cdr3_aa: CASLTGTNYGYTF

v_call: TRBV27
clone_size: -
j_call: TRBJ1-2
cdr3_aa: CASSLGGFYGYTF

v_call: TRBV4-3
clone_size: -
j_call: TRBJ2-5
cdr3_aa: CASSQDRWTSGSKETQYF

v_call: TRBV7-2
clone_size: once
j_call: TRBJ2-1
cdr3_aa: CASSTDRGLYNEQFF

v_call: TRBV10-3
clone_size: -
j_call: TRBJ1-1
cdr3_aa: CAISDPDRTLEAFF

v_call: TRBV5-1
clone_size: -
j_call: TRBJ1-3
cdr3_aa: CASSHGTALSGNTIYF